The clone carrying this TCR beta chain has only a few counts. What it binds is not known. This record belongs to a study of circulating and synovial CD4+ cells in juvenile arthritis. Study conclusions and caveats: Diversity here was lower than in bulk blood CD4 cells. Vbeta family usage analysis did not detect the pathogenic-like versus bulk difference. T cell genome counts differed by at least an order of magnitude between CPL and CD4 samples.

Method: immunoSEQ multiplex PCR; TCRdb's copy keeps in-frame clones and lacks some. The profile covers around 18,000 clones, with under 95% appearing a single time and roughly 0.69% taken by the ten largest. Germline values: CDR1 SGHTA, CDR2 FQGNSA. This CDR3 comprises 16 residues. The V end lost 5 bases, the J end lost 3 bases, and 17 bases lay between the germline ends. The sample taken for sequencing was CD4+ T cells from blood. The chain recombines TRBV7-2 with TRBJ1-5; perhaps TRBD1 as D (5 bases). The receptor was derived from a human donor with juvenile idiopathic arthritis. CDR3 DNA: TGTGCCAGCAGCCCCCACCGGGGGGGGAACAATCAGCCCCAGCATTTT. This encodes CASSPHRGGNNQPQHF.